These T cell receptor beta chains were read from a single sample in a study of tumor and adjacent non-tumor tissue in lung cancer. TCRdb re-called the multiplex PCR reads with MiXCR, one entry per CDR3 protein. The table has 60,000 or so distinct CDR3 sequences, around two thirds seen once. Sequencing used distant non-tumor lung tissue. The receptors stem from a man aged 65-85 years with non-small cell lung cancer. CDR3s include the opening cysteine and the closing phenylalanine or tryptophan. Each record gives: CDR3 length, clone size, J gene, D gene, V gene, CDR3 DNA, CDR3 protein. The D gene is left open where the match is weak. Clone size is given for some rows only: seen once, a few or many times, or a class if the clone is expanded.

>14|.|TRBJ2-3|.|TRBV20-1
TGCAGTGTTCGGAGAGAGACTAGCACAGATACGCAGTATTTT
CSVRRETSTDTQYF
>16|.|TRBJ2-2|TRBD1|TRBV7-9
TGTACCAGCAGCTCTCGGGACAGGGGGGACACCGGGGAGCTGTTTTTT
CTSSSRDRGDTGELFF
>14|once|TRBJ1-4|.|TRBV29-1
TGCGGCGTCCCCGGAACAGTGGGGAGTCAAAAACTGTTTTTT
CGVPGTVGSQKLFF
>16|many|TRBJ2-3|TRBD2|TRBV7-9
TGTGCCAGCAGCCTCTATAGCGGGAGGAGCACAGATACGCAGTATTTT
CASSLYSGRSTDTQYF
>17|once|TRBJ2-5|.|TRBV4-2
TGTGCCAGCAGCCAAGATCGTGGGGTCGCTAGGGTTGAGATACAGTACTTC
CASSQDRGVARVEIQYF
>16|.|TRBJ2-1|TRBD1|TRBV24-1
TGTGCCACCAGTGAAACGGACAGGGGGGTCTACAATGAGCAGTTCTTC
CATSETDRGVYNEQFF
>15|once|TRBJ1-4|.|TRBV6-5
TGTGCCGGCAATTGGGCCAGTGCAACTAATGAAAAACTGTTCTTT
CAGNWASATNEKLFF
>12|medium-sized|TRBJ2-7|.|TRBV7-9
TGTGCCAGCAGCCCCCGCCTTGGCGAGCAGTACTTC
CASSPRLGEQYF
>15|.|TRBJ2-5|.|TRBV11-2
TGTGCCAGCAACTTATACGGGGGAGGGGGAGAGACCCAGTACTTC
CASNLYGGGGETQYF
>13|.|TRBJ1-1|.|TRBV6-6
TGTGACAGCACAGTTAGTCCGCGTTCCGAAGCTTTCTTT
CDSTVSPRSEAFF
>16|.|TRBJ2-2|TRBD2|TRBV11-2
TGTGGCAGCAGCTTAGATCGACTAGCCTCTGCCGGGGAGCCGTTTTTT
CGSSLDRLASAGEPFF
>12|.|TRBJ2-7|TRBD1|TRBV11-2
TGTGCCCACAGCCCCCCGGACAGGGGGCGGTACTTC
CAHSPPDRGRYF
>17|many|TRBJ2-2|TRBD1|TRBV5-1
TGCGCCAGCAGCTTGGGGCCGACAGGGGGCCGCAACGGGGAGCTGTTTTTT
CASSLGPTGGRNGELFF
>16|large|TRBJ2-1|.|TRBV10-3
TGTGCCATCAGTCCTACCAGCGGCAGGGAGAACAATGAGCAGTTCTTC
CAISPTSGRENNEQFF
>12|.|TRBJ2-7|.|TRBV29-1
TGCAGCGTTGAAATAGTGGGGGCTGAGCAGTACTTC
CSVEIVGAEQYF
>18|.|TRBJ2-7|TRBD1|TRBV7-9
TGTGCCAGCAGCTTAGGGTTCGACAGGGGAAAGTACGTTTACGAGCAGTACTTC
CASSLGFDRGKYVYEQYF
>18|.|TRBJ2-1|TRBD2|TRBV11-2
TGCGCCAGCAGCTACCGGCCGTCCGGGACTAGCGAGAATAATGAGCAGTTCTTC
CASSYRPSGTSENNEQFF
>14|.|TRBJ1-2|.|TRBV5-4
TGTCCCAGCACCCCTTTCCGGGGGGCTTATGGCTACACCTTC
CPSTPFRGAYGYTF
>16|.|TRBJ2-5|.|TRBV5-1
TGCGCCAGCAGCTTGCGAGAGGGAATGGTTGGAGAGAACCAGTACTTC
CASSLREGMVGENQYF
>14|.|TRBJ1-1|TRBD1|TRBV7-9
TGTGCCAGCAGCTTAGTTACAGGGGGCACTGAAACTTTCTTT
CASSLVTGGTETFF
>15|few|TRBJ2-7|TRBD2|TRBV6-1
TGTGCCAGCAGTGGACCAGCGGGAGGCGCCTACGAGCGGTACTTC
CASSGPAGGAYERYF
>14|.|TRBJ2-7|.|TRBV28
TGTGCCAGCAGCCCGACTAGGCCGCCCTACGAGCAGTACTTC
CASSPTRPPYEQYF